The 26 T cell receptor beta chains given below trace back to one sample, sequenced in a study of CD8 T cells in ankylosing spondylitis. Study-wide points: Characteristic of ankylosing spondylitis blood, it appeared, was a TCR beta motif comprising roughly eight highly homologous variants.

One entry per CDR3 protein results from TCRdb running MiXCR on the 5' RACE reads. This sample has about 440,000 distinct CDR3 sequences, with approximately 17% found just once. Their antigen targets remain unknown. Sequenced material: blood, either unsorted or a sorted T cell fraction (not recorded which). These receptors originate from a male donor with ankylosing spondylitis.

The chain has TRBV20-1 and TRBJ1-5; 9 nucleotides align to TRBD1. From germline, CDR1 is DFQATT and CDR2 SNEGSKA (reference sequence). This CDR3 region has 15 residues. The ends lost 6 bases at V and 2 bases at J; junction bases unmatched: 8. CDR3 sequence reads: CSAELGQGGNQPQHF. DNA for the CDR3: TGCAGTGCAGAACTGGGACAGGGAGGCAATCAGCCCCAGCATTTT.

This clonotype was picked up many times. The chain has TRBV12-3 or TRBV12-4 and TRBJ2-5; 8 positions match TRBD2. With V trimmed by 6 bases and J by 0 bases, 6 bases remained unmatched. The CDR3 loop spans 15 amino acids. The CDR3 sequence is CASRNGGGHQETQYF. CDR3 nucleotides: TGTGCCAGCAGGAACGGGGGGGGGCACCAAGAGACCCAGTACTTC.

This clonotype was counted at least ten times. This CDR3 reads CASSPTPLTGELFF. The CDR3, as DNA: TGTGCCAGCAGTCCCACCCCTTTAACCGGGGAGCTGTTTTTT. This chain links TRBV12-3 or TRBV12-4 with TRBJ2-2; no clear D. V was pared by 5 bases and J by 5 bases, with 12 bases between. The length of the CDR3 is 14 residues.

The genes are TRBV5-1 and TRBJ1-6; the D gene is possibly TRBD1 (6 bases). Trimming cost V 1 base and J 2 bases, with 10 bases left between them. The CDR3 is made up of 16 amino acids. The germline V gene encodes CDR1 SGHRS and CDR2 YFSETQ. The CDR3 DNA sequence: TGCGCCAGCAGCTTGACAGGGAACACCTATAATTCACCCCTCCACTTT. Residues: CASSLTGNTYNSPLHF.

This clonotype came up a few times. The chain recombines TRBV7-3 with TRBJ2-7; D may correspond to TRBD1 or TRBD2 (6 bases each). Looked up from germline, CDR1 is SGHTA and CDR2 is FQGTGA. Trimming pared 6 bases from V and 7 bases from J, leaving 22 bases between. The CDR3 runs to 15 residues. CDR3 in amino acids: CASSPYGTPGGEQYF. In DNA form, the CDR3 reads TGTGCCAGCAGTCCCTACGGGACACCCGGAGGGGAGCAGTACTTC.

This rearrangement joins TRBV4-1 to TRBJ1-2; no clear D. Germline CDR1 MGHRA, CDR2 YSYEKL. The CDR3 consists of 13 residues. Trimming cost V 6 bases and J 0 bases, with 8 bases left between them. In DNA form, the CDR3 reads TGCGCCAGCAGGAGAGGACCTAACTATGGCTACACCTTC. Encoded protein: CASRRGPNYGYTF.

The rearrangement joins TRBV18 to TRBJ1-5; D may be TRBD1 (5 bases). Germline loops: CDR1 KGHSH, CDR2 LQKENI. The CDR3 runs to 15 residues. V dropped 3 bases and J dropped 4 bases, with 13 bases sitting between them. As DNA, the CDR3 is TGTGCCAGCTCACCGGGGGGAAGTGGTAATCAGCCCCAGCATTTT. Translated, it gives CASSPGGSGNQPQHF. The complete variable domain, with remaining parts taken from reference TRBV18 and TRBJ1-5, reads NAGVMQNPRHLVRRRGQEARLRCSPMKGHSHVYWYRQLPEEGLKFMVYLQKENIIDESGMPKERFSAEFPKEGPSILRIQQVVRGDSAAYFCASSPGGSGNQPQHFGDGTRLSIL.

CDR3 DNA sequence: TGTGCTAGTGGTACACCTCGCCTCAGGGGGCTAGGGTACGAGCAGTACTTC. Its translation is CASGTPRLRGLGYEQYF. V and J are TRBV12-5 and TRBJ2-7; TRBD1 matches 8 bases. This CDR3 region has 17 residues. Germline loops: CDR1 LGHNT, CDR2 FRNRAP. V trimming: 5 bases; J trimming: 4 bases; junction bases outside the gene matches: 16.

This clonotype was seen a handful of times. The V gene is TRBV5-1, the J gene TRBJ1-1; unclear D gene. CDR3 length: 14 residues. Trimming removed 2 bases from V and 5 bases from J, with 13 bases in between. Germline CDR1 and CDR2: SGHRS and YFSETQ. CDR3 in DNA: TGCGCCAGCAGCTTACCCGAGCTCCGGACTGAAGCTTTCTTT. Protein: CASSLPELRTEAFF.

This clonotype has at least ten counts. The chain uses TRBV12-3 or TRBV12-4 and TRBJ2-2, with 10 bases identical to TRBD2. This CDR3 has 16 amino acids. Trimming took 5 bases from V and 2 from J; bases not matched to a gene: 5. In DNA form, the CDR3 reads TGTGCCAGCAGTCCCAGACTAGCGGGCAACACCGGGGAGCTGTTTTTT. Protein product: CASSPRLAGNTGELFF.

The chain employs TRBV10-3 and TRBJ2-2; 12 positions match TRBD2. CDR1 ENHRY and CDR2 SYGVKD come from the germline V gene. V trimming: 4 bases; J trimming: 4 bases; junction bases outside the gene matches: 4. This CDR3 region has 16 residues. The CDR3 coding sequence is TGTGCCATCAGTGTACGGACTAGCGGGGTCACCGGGGAGCTGTTTTTT. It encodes CAISVRTSGVTGELFF.

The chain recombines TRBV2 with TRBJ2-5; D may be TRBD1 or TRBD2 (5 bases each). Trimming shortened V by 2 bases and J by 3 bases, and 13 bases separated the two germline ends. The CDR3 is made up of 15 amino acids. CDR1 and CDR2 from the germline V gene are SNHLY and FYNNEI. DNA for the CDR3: TGTGCCAGCAGTGAATTATGGGGGACCGAAGAGACCCAGTACTTC. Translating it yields CASSELWGTEETQYF.

CDR3 sequence: CSARSGHNTGELFF. In DNA form, the CDR3 reads TGCAGTGCTAGATCCGGACACAACACCGGGGAGCTGTTTTTT. The chain combines TRBV20-1 with TRBJ2-2, with a weak D call TRBD1 (5 bases). CDR3 length: 14 amino acids. Germline loops: CDR1 DFQATT, CDR2 SNEGSKA (reference sequence). V lost 2 bases to trimming and J lost 2 bases, with 9 bases between them.

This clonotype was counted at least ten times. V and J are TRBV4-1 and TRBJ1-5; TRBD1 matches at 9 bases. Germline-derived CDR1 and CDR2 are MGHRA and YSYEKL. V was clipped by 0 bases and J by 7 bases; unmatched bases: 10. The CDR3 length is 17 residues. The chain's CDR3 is CASSQDRDRASGQPQHF. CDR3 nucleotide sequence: TGCGCCAGCAGCCAAGATAGGGACAGGGCGAGCGGGCAGCCCCAGCATTTT.

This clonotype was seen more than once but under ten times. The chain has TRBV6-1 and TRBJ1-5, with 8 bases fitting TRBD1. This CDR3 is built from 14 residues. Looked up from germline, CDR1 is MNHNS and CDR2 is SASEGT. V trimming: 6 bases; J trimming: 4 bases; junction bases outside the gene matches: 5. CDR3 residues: CASRAGQGNQPQHF. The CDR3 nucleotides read TGTGCCAGCAGGGCAGGACAGGGAAATCAGCCCCAGCATTTT.

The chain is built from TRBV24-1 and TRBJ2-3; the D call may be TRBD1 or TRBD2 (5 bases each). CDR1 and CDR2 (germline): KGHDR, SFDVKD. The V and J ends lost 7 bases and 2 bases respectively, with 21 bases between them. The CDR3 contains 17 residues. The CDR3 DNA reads TGTGCCACCAGACCGGGGCTGGGTGGGAGAGACACAGATACGCAGTATTTT. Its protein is CATRPGLGGRDTDTQYF.

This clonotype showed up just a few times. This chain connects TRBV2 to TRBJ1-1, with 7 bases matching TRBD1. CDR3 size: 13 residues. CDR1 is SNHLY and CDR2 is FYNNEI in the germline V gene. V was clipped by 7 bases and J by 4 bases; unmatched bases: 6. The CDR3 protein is CASNRDSSTEAFF. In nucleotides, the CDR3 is TGTGCCAGCAACCGGGACAGCAGCACTGAAGCTTTCTTT.

The CDR3 region has the DNA TGTGCCAGCAGCCAAGTCTACCCCAGACGGGCAACTAATGAAAAACTGTTTTTT. This sequence encodes CASSQVYPRRATNEKLFF. The V gene is TRBV3-1, the J gene TRBJ1-4; no clear D. CDR1 LGHDT and CDR2 YNNKEL come from the germline V gene (reference sequence). The CDR3 length is 18 residues. The V gene lost 1 base and the J gene lost 0 bases, with 15 bases spanning the gap.

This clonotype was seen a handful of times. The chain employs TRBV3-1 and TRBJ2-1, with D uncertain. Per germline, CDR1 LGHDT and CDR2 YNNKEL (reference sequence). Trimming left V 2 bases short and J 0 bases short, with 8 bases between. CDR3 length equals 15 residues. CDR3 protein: CASSQNPASYNEQFF. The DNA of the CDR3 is TGTGCCAGCAGCCAAAACCCGGCCTCCTACAATGAGCAGTTCTTC.

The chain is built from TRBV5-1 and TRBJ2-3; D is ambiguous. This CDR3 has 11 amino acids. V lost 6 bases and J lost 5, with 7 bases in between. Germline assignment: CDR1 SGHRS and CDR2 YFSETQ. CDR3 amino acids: CASKELDTQYF. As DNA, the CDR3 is TGCGCCAGCAAGGAGTTAGATACGCAGTATTTT.

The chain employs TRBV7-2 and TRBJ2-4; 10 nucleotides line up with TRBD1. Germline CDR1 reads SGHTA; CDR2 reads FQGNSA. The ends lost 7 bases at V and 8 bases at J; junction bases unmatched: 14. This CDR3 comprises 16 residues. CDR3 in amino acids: CASISRQGAIGDIQYF. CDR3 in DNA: TGTGCCAGCATCTCAAGACAGGGGGCGATCGGGGACATTCAGTACTTC.

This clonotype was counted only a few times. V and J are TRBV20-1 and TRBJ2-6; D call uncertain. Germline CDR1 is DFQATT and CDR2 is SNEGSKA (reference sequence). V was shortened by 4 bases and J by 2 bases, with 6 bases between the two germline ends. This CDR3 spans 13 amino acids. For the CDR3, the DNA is TGCAGTGCTAAGAAGCCTGGGGCCAACGTCCTGACTTTC. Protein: CSAKKPGANVLTF.

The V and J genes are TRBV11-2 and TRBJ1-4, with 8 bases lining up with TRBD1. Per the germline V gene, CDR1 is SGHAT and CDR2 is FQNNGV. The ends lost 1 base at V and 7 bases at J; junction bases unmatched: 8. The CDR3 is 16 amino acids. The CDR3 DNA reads TGTGCCAGCAGCTTAGGAGACAGGGGCTCTGGTGAAAAACTGTTTTTT. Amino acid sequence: CASSLGDRGSGEKLFF.

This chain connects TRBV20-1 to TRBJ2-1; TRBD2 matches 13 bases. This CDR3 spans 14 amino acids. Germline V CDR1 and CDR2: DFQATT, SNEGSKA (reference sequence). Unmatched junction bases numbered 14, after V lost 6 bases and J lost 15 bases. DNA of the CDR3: TGCAGTGCCCTCCTAGGGACTAGCGGGAACCGGGGGTTCTTC. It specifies CSALLGTSGNRGFF.

The CDR3 reads CASRLRLRTGEIGYTF. The CDR3 coding sequence is TGTGCCAGCAGGCTCCGTTTAAGGACAGGGGAAATTGGCTACACCTTC. V usage is TRBV28 and J usage is TRBJ1-2; 9 bases fit TRBD1. Per the germline V gene, CDR1 is MDHEN and CDR2 is SYDVKM. Germline trimming cut 6 bases from V and 7 bases from J; bases unmatched to any gene: 15. The CDR3 is 16 amino acids.

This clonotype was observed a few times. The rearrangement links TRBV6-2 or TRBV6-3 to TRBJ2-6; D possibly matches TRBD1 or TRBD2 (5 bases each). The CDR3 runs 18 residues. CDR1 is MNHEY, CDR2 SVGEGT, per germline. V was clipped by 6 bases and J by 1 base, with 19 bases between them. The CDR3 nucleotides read TGTGCCAGCAGCCGAAAACCGGGACCCTTTTCTGGGGCCAACGTCCTGACTTTC. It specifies CASSRKPGPFSGANVLTF.